These 31 T cell receptor beta chains were sequenced from one sample in a study of T cells in Graves' hyperthyroidism and ophthalmopathy. The CDR3 regions of TCR beta were amplified from RNA transcripts. When the TCR CDR3 underwent first-round RT-PCR, the HTBI primer set was used. TCRdb processed the multiplex PCR reads anew with MiXCR; each CDR3 protein has one entry. Seen here are hundreds of thousands of distinct CDR3 sequences, roughly 15% observed once, and the top ten hold 10% to 13%. Source material: blood. The receptor set was obtained from a woman between 18 and 30 years old with Graves' hyperthyroidism.

For the CDR3, the DNA is TGCGCCAGCAGCCGGCTGGAGCGGGCCGGGGAGCTGTTTTTT. Translating gives CASSRLERAGELFF. V is TRBV4-3 and J is TRBJ2-2; the D gene is possibly TRBD2 (6 bases). CDR1 and CDR2 from the germline V gene are LGHNA and YSLEER. CDR3 length equals 14 residues. V lost 4 bases and J 6 bases, leaving 12 bases between the germline ends.

This clonotype appeared many times. The chain links TRBV6-1 to TRBJ2-7; 9 bases align to TRBD2. The J segment lost 3 bases and the V segment lost 6 bases, leaving 9 bases of the junction unmatched. The germline CDR1 and CDR2 sequences are MNHNS and SASEGT. This CDR3 comprises 15 residues. The CDR3 region has the DNA TGTGCCAGCAGACCCCTTCTTAGCGGGAGCTACGAGCAGTACTTC. Amino acid sequence: CASRPLLSGSYEQYF.

This chain links TRBV10-3 with TRBJ2-7; the match to TRBD2 covers 15 bases. The J segment lost 3 bases and the V segment lost 10 bases, leaving 13 bases of the junction unmatched. CDR1 is ENHRY, CDR2 SYGVKD, per germline. The CDR3 contains 17 residues. CDR3 loop: CASAPGTSGRSRYEQYF. In nucleotides, the CDR3 is TGTGCCAGCGCGCCCGGGACTAGCGGGAGGAGTCGCTACGAGCAGTACTTC.

This clonotype was seen ten or more times. The rearrangement uses TRBV20-1 and TRBJ1-1; D may be TRBD1 (5 bases). This CDR3 has 14 residues. Germline-derived CDR1 and CDR2 are DFQATT and SNEGSKA (reference sequence). V shed 4 bases and J shed 2 bases, with 14 bases lying between them. This CDR3 is CSATRQLQNTEAFF. CDR3 sequence (DNA): TGCAGTGCTACCAGACAGCTACAAAACACTGAAGCTTTCTTT.

The rearrangement uses TRBV6-5 and TRBJ1-3; D is ambiguous. Looked up from germline, CDR1 is MNHEY and CDR2 is SVGAGI. The CDR3 length is 16 residues. The V and J ends lost 0 bases and 0 bases respectively, with 9 bases between them. Here the CDR3 reads CASSYSRVLSGNTIYF. CDR3 bases: TGTGCCAGCAGTTACTCGAGGGTGCTCTCTGGAAACACCATATATTTT.

This clonotype was counted many times. This chain connects TRBV28 to TRBJ2-5, with TRBD1 as a possible D gene (7 bases). Germline V gene sequence: CDR1 MDHEN, CDR2 SYDVKM. The CDR3 runs 15 residues. V shed 3 bases and J shed 5 bases, with 16 bases lying between them. CDR3 residues: CASSFPPTGRETQYF. The CDR3 coding sequence is TGTGCCAGCAGTTTCCCCCCGACAGGGAGGGAGACCCAGTACTTC.

The chain combines TRBV28 with TRBJ2-3; 7 positions agree with TRBD2. V lost 5 bases to trimming and J lost 2 bases; unmatched junction nucleotides: 10. Germline CDR1 reads MDHEN; CDR2 reads SYDVKM. The CDR3 has 16 amino acids. In DNA, the CDR3 is TGTGCCAGCAGTCAACCTCGGGACTACCTCACAGATACGCAGTATTTT. Its translation: CASSQPRDYLTDTQYF.

V and J are TRBV28 and TRBJ2-2; 11 nucleotides align to TRBD2. The CDR3 has 15 residues. V lost 10 bases, J lost 2 bases, and 6 bases stayed unmatched. Germline CDR1 MDHEN, CDR2 SYDVKM. CDR3 amino acids: CATLAGGLNTGELFF. CDR3 bases: TGTGCCACCCTAGCGGGAGGCCTAAACACCGGGGAGCTGTTTTTT.

This clonotype occurred many times. The gene calls are TRBV5-1 and TRBJ2-5, with a tentative D call TRBD1 (5 bases). Germline-derived CDR1 and CDR2 are SGHRS and YFSETQ. The V and J ends lost 0 bases and 2 bases respectively, with 8 bases between them. The CDR3 covers 14 residues. CDR3: CASSLGYRQETQYF. CDR3 DNA: TGCGCCAGCAGCTTGGGGTACAGGCAAGAGACCCAGTACTTC.

This clonotype was picked up many times. The chain carries TRBV3-1 and TRBJ2-6; weak D call: TRBD2 (6 bases). The length of the CDR3 is 15 residues. The germline CDR1 and CDR2 sequences are LGHDT and YNNKEL (reference sequence). The V and J ends lost 4 bases and 4 bases respectively, with 11 bases between them. CDR3 sequence (DNA): TGTGCCAGCAGCCCGATAGCGGACGGGGCCAACGTCCTGACTTTC. Translation: CASSPIADGANVLTF.

In its sample, this clonotype was seen many times. This chain connects TRBV12-3 or TRBV12-4 to TRBJ1-2; D gene uncertain. CDR3 length: 12 amino acids. V was trimmed by 6 bases and J by 4 bases, leaving 9 bases between them. The CDR3 bases are TGTGCCAGCAGCCGAAACCTCTATGGCTACACCTTC. The encoded protein is CASSRNLYGYTF.

The chain is built from TRBV20-1 and TRBJ2-4; D is uncertain. Trimming left V 3 bases short and J 6 bases short, with 12 bases between. Germline V gene sequence: CDR1 DFQATT, CDR2 SNEGSKA (reference sequence). The CDR3 length is 13 residues. The CDR3 sequence: CSARSTKGNIQYF. For the CDR3, the DNA is TGCAGTGCTAGGTCGACCAAGGGAAACATTCAGTACTTC.

This clonotype was seen ten or more times. J is TRBJ1-1 and V is TRBV24-1, with TRBD1 matching over 10 bases. This CDR3 has 16 amino acids. The junction had 11 bases not matched to a gene; V was cut back by 4 bases and J by 7 bases. CDR1 and CDR2 (germline): KGHDR, SFDVKD. The CDR3 is CATSDRRTGGLDEAFF. The CDR3, as DNA: TGTGCCACCAGTGACCGAAGGACAGGGGGGTTAGATGAAGCTTTCTTT.

This clonotype was counted only a few times. The chain couples TRBV18 to TRBJ1-4; D might be TRBD1 (5 bases). CDR1 is KGHSH, CDR2 LQKENI, per germline. With 3 bases removed from V and 5 bases from J, the gap between germline ends came to 10 bases. The CDR3 has 14 residues. CDR3 sequence: CASSPQGNNEKLFF. CDR3 bases: TGTGCCAGCTCACCTCAGGGTAACAATGAAAAACTGTTTTTT.

This clonotype has a count of ten or more. J is TRBJ2-5 and V is TRBV6-1; 8 nucleotides align to TRBD2. Germline CDR1 and CDR2: MNHNS and SASEGT. The CDR3 totals 16 residues. V gave up 6 bases and J gave up 5 bases; unmatched junction bases: 14. The CDR3 loop reads CASRFSGSPSWETQYF. Here the CDR3 DNA reads TGTGCCAGCAGATTCAGCGGGAGCCCCAGTTGGGAGACCCAGTACTTC.

The gene calls are TRBV10-3 and TRBJ1-4, with a possible D match to TRBD1 (5 bases). The germline CDR1 and CDR2 sequences are ENHRY and SYGVKD. V lost 0 bases and J 4 bases, leaving 9 bases between the germline ends. The CDR3 spans 15 residues. The CDR3 region is CAISESGTINEKLFF. DNA for the CDR3: TGTGCCATCAGTGAGTCCGGGACTATTAATGAAAAACTGTTTTTT.

Ten or more counts support this clonotype. The chain couples TRBV6-1 to TRBJ2-7; possibly TRBD2 for D (5 bases). The V gene lost 3 bases and the J gene lost 1 base, with 10 bases spanning the gap. The CDR3 length is 14 residues. In germline, CDR1 is MNHNS, CDR2 SASEGT. DNA for the CDR3: TGTGCCAGCAGTGATGTCGGGGTGTCCTACGAGCAGTACTTC. It is translated as CASSDVGVSYEQYF.

CDR3 sequence reads: CASSQDRFPSPYEKLFF. For the CDR3, the DNA is TGTGCCAGCAGCCAAGACAGGTTTCCTTCCCCTTACGAAAAACTGTTTTTT. The rearrangement uses TRBV3-1 and TRBJ1-4; D is uncertain. This CDR3 region has 17 residues. With 0 bases removed from V and 8 bases from J, the gap between germline ends came to 19 bases. From germline, CDR1 is LGHDT and CDR2 YNNKEL (reference sequence).

Regarding this clonotype: At one end the junction does not follow the germline gene, possibly because of a read error. The chain couples TRBV5-1 to TRBJ2-2; TRBD1 matches 9 bases. From germline, CDR1 is SGHRS and CDR2 YFSETQ. The CDR3 is made up of 17 amino acids. The CDR3 spells CAGSFLTGQGSTGELFF. The CDR3 DNA follows: TGCGCCGGCAGCTTTCTTACGGGACAGGGAAGCACCGGGGAGCTGTTTTTT.

This clonotype was recorded a few times. The chain links TRBV9 to TRBJ2-3, with a possible D match to TRBD1 (5 bases). V was shortened by 4 bases and J by 2 bases, with 14 bases between the two germline ends. The CDR3 extends over 15 amino acids. CDR1 is SGDLS and CDR2 is YYNGEE in the germline V gene. The CDR3 sequence: CASSPLDSNTDTQYF. The CDR3 DNA is TGTGCCAGCAGCCCCCTCGACAGCAACACAGATACGCAGTATTTT.

There are many counts of this clonotype. Here the CDR3 reads CASSLTRTEAFF. In DNA form, the CDR3 reads TGTGCCAGCAGCCTCACCAGGACTGAAGCTTTCTTT. This chain connects TRBV7-8 to TRBJ1-1; D remains unclear. This CDR3 spans 12 amino acids. The V end lost 5 bases, the J end lost 5 bases, and 9 bases lay between the germline ends. In germline, CDR1 is SGHVS, CDR2 FQNEAQ.

The table lists this clonotype with many counts. The rearrangement links TRBV13 to TRBJ2-5; no firm D call. This CDR3 has 13 residues. Germline V gene data show CDR1 as PRHDT and CDR2 as FYEKMQ (reference sequence). The V gene lost 3 bases and the J gene lost 1 base, with 6 bases spanning the gap. The CDR3 region is CASSFFPQETQYF. The CDR3, as DNA: TGTGCCAGCAGCTTCTTCCCCCAAGAGACCCAGTACTTC. Supplemented by reference TRBV13 and TRBJ2-5, the full variable domain reads AAGVIQSPRHLIKEKRETATLKCYPIPRHDTVYWYQQGPGQDPQFLISFYEKMQSDKGSIPDRFSAQQFSDYHSELNMSSLELGDSALYFCASSFFPQETQYFGPGTRLLVL.

This clonotype was observed a handful of times. The J gene is TRBJ1-2, the V gene TRBV7-2, with no clear D. The germline V gene has CDR1 SGHTA and CDR2 FQGNSA. V lost 0 bases, J lost 5 bases, and 10 bases lay in between. The CDR3 has 14 residues. This CDR3 reads CASSLAPVRYGYTF. DNA of the CDR3: TGTGCCAGCAGCTTAGCGCCGGTCCGGTATGGCTACACCTTC.

This clonotype was counted a few times. The chain recombines TRBV20-1 with TRBJ1-4; 7 bases match TRBD1. The CDR3 has 14 residues. Losses at the gene ends were 5 bases for V and 0 bases for J; bases not matched to a gene: 3. The germline gives CDR1 DFQATT, CDR2 SNEGSKA (reference sequence). CDR3 amino acids: CSAGDRATNEKLFF. In DNA, the CDR3 is TGCAGTGCTGGGGACAGAGCAACTAATGAAAAACTGTTTTTT.

This clonotype was observed many times. CDR3 in DNA: TGCAGCGTTGATGGGGTGGAGGGACAGATCCAAGAGACCCAGTACTTC. As protein: CSVDGVEGQIQETQYF. The chain combines TRBV29-1 with TRBJ2-5, with D maybe TRBD1 (7 bases). Germline CDR1 is SQVTM and CDR2 is ANQGSEA. CDR3 size: 16 residues. V lost 3 bases and J lost 1, with 18 bases in between.

V gene TRBV10-3 combines with J gene TRBJ2-6, with D unclear. This CDR3 contains 15 residues. Trimming left V 8 bases short and J 0 bases short, with 11 bases between. The germline gives CDR1 ENHRY, CDR2 SYGVKD. This CDR3 is CAISTIFSGANVLTF. The CDR3 DNA follows: TGTGCCATCTCTACGATCTTCTCTGGGGCCAACGTCCTGACTTTC.

A remark on this clonotype: A much larger clone sits a single nucleotide away, making a read error possible. The chain recombines TRBV12-3 or TRBV12-4 with TRBJ2-1, with 7 bases aligning to TRBD2. The DNA end lines up better with TRBJ2-7; the J call may be wrong. CDR3 size: 14 residues. The CDR3 spells CATNWGGTYNEQYF. The CDR3 DNA follows: TGTGCCACCAACTGGGGGGGGACCTACAATGAGCAGTACTTC.

This clonotype was seen a few times. The CDR3 coding sequence is TGTGCCAGCAGCTTAGGGGACAGGGGGCCGGACGAGCAGTACTTC. Residues: CASSLGDRGPDEQYF. The rearrangement links TRBV7-9 to TRBJ2-7; 12 positions agree with TRBD1. Germline V gene data show CDR1 as SEHNR and CDR2 as FQNEAQ (reference sequence). J gave up 5 bases and V 1 base, and 3 bases lay outside the gene matches. The CDR3 covers 15 residues.

This clonotype was seen at least ten times. The chain couples TRBV2 to TRBJ2-3; D uncertain. This CDR3 region has 14 residues. V gave up 6 bases and J gave up 6 bases, with 16 bases separating them. In germline, CDR1 is SNHLY, CDR2 FYNNEI. CDR3 region: CASRLRSQGDTQYF. The CDR3 coding sequence is TGTGCCAGCAGGCTCCGGTCCCAAGGGGATACGCAGTATTTT. Looking up the rest from reference TRBV2 and TRBJ2-3 gives the full variable domain: EPEVTQTPSHQVTQMGQEVILRCVPISNHLYFYWYRQILGQKVEFLVSFYNNEISEKSEIFDDQFSVERPDGSNFTLKIRSTKLEDSAMYFCASRLRSQGDTQYFGPGTRLTVL.

This clonotype was seen only a few times. J is TRBJ1-3 and V is TRBV19; no clear D. The germline V and J ends were trimmed by 0 bases and 1 base, with 13 bases remaining between them. From germline, CDR1 is LNHDA and CDR2 SQIVND (reference sequence). This CDR3 is 17 amino acids long. In DNA, the CDR3 is TGTGCCAGTAGTATAGAAGTAGTGGTCGGGTCTGGAAACACCATATATTTT. It codes for CASSIEVVVGSGNTIYF.

This chain links TRBV6-2 or TRBV6-3 with TRBJ1-5; D is uncertain. The germline V gene encodes CDR1 MNHEY and CDR2 SVGEGT. The germline V and J ends were trimmed by 0 bases and 0 bases, with 12 bases remaining between them. This CDR3 has 17 amino acids. CDR3 sequence (DNA): TGTGCCAGCAGTTACTCGAGGAGGACGGATAGCAATCAGCCCCAGCATTTT. It yields the protein CASSYSRRTDSNQPQHF.